This TCR beta chain was sequenced for a study of response to subunit inactivated influenza vaccine. Each CDR3 protein is one row after TCRdb ran MiXCR on the RT-PCR reads. The data contain about half a million distinct CDR3 sequences, 25% of them singletons. This CDR3 spans 16 amino acids. V gave up 0 bases and J gave up 5 bases; unmatched junction bases: 6. Germline values: CDR1 SGDLS, CDR2 YYNGEE. J is TRBJ2-1 and V is TRBV9; 9 positions match TRBD2. The clonotype was recovered from a man aged 45-60 years who received an inactivated influenza vaccine. Sequenced here: CD4+ T cells sorted from PBMCs, sampled around 5 days after vaccination. CDR3 in DNA: TGTGCCAGCAGCGTAGGGGCTCTAGCGGGGAACAATGAGCAGTTCTTC. Translating gives CASSVGALAGNNEQFF.